This TCR beta chain was sequenced for a study of blood T cell repertoires in COVID-19 (dated by TCRdb to the early 2020s). Context from the whole study: Samples covering the acute and convalescent phases of COVID-19 were provided by collaborators in the United States, Italy and Spain. The repertoires were made available in a free public database intended to serve as a resource for research on the immune response to SARS-CoV-2. The material from the prospective study consisted of cDNA or gDNA derived from T cells, B-cell-depleted T cells, or PBMCs. Deeply sampled blood TCRbeta repertoires from subjects exposed to, actively infected with, or recovered from COVID-19 were included in the dataset. Sample metadata almost always included a de-identified subject ID, COVID-19 status, age in years and sex. The samples were drawn from two sources: the first 160 participants of the ongoing ImmuneRACE study, and over 950 subjects contributed by 6 global collaborators. Where HLA class I and class II types were available, the types were taken from metadata supplied by the sample provider, not from assay-based typing. What the work shows at the level of the full study, not this receptor alone: Clinical and demographic metadata were provided uncurated, with the amount varying by source and participant.

V drops 6 bases and J drops 5 bases, leaving 13 bases in between. From the cysteine up to the phenylalanine, the CDR3 has a length of 13 residues. The DNA shown is the 39-base CDR3, in frame from base 1. The immunoSEQ Assay, a bias-controlled multiplex PCR, was used to amplify TCRbeta CDR3 regions from genomic DNA. The authors' analysis ran thus. Nucleated cell counts per sample were estimated from amplification of reference gene primers within the assay. To quantify the absolute abundance of each unique TCRbeta CDR3 rearrangement, sequence reads were collapsed and filtered. For each sample, productive Simpson clonality was calculated as the square root of Simpson's diversity index over productive rearrangements. Held by TCRdb, this immuneACCESS table contains in-frame sequences only and omits some clones. Under half of the omission traces to an unresolved V gene where checked; the cause of the rest is unknown. The DNA was the basis for D and trimming; V, J and clone size are from that table. The sample includes under 300,000 clones, with roughly 85% observed a single time. The top ten constitute around 2% of the sample.

Participants in the prospective study were aged roughly 18 to 90 years, lived in 20 to 25 United States geographic areas, and enrolled through a virtual design. Cohort assignment in the prospective study relied on participant-reported clinical history from a screening survey and a study questionnaire. For ImmuneRACE Cohort 3, a participant was defined as recovered based on two consecutive negative NP/OP PCR tests, clearance by a healthcare professional, or resolution of symptoms. In the prospective study, whole blood, serum and a nasopharyngeal or oropharyngeal swab were collected from each participant by mobile phlebotomists. Additional blood draws and questionnaires over an approximately two-month period could optionally be provided by prospective study participants. Blood samples from the prospective study were shipped frozen or at room temperature prior to DNA extraction. This clone was seen a handful of times. It lacks a known antigen. Base quality data are lacking; no much larger clone is found one base away.

The material sequenced was PBMCs or T cells enriched from blood (not recorded which). The rearrangement joined TRBV12-3 or TRBV12-4 to TRBJ1-2; tentative D gene TRBD1, with 5 bases matching. This receptor was identified in a woman aged 45 to 65 who had recovered from COVID-19. The CDR3 sequence is CASSQGAVYGYTF. The nucleotide sequence reads TGTGCCAGCAGCCAAGGGGCAGTTTATGGCTACACCTTC.